The clone carrying this TCR beta chain occurred once. Data came from immunoSEQ multiplex PCR; TCRdb stores just in-frame clones and leaves some out. The sample has 55,000 to 75,000 clones, 87% seen once. The source of the sample is a study of control samples from healthy donors and cancer patients. This CDR3 region has 13 residues. V dropped 3 bases and J dropped 6 bases, with 13 bases sitting between them. Germline-derived CDR1 and CDR2 are SGHRS and YFSETQ. This chain connects TRBV5-1 to TRBJ2-7; D is possibly TRBD1 or TRBD2 (5 bases each). Sequencing input: PBMCs. The clonotype was recovered from a woman aged 45 to 65 with head and neck cancer. Here the CDR3 DNA reads TGCGCCAGCAGCTCCACGGGACCTCTCGAGCAGTACTTC. This codes for CASSSTGPLEQYF.